This T cell receptor (beta chain) was captured in a study of cytomegalovirus exposure and HLA in healthy donors. There are 15 residues in the CDR3. Germline loops: CDR1 MDHEN, CDR2 SYDVKM. The J segment lost 7 bases and the V segment lost 6 bases, leaving 6 bases of the junction unmatched. A word on this clone: Its target is not known.

Study conclusions and caveats: A list of 150 to 200 TCR beta chains associated with cytomegalovirus was given.

Primers included in the PCR were 60 Vbeta and 13 Jbeta primers. Only in-frame clones appear in the TCRdb table, and some are missing; sequencing was by immunoSEQ multiplex PCR. The sample carries about 120,000 clones, around two thirds recorded once. Specimen: PBMCs. The V call is TRBV28, the J call TRBJ2-1; 13 bases are a match to TRBD2. The source of this sequence is a woman in her forties in good health and CMV-seropositive. The CDR3 loop is CASRTGTSGINEQFF. The CDR3 DNA is TGTGCCAGCAGGACCGGGACTAGCGGGATAAATGAGCAGTTCTTC.